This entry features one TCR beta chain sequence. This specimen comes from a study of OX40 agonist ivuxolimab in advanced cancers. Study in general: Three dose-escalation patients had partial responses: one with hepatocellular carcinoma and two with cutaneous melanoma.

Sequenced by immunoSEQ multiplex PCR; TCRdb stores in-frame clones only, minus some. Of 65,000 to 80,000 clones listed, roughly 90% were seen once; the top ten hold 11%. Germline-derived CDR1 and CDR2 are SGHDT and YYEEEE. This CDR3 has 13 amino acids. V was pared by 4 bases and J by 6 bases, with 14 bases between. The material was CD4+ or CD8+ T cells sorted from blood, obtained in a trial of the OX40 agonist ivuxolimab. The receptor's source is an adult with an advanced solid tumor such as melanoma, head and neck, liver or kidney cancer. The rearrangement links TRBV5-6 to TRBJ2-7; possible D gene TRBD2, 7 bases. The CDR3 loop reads CASSPGGAGEQYF. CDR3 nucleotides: TGTGCCAGCAGCCCGGGGGGCGCGGGCGAGCAGTACTTC.